Shown below are 14 T cell receptor beta chains from a single sample sequenced in a study of T cell responses to AZD1222 COVID-19 vaccine (dated by TCRdb to 2020 to 2023). Library construction relied on the immunoSEQ multiplex PCR assay. In TCRdb, the immuneACCESS table is reduced to in-frame sequences with V and J assigned. These tables do not hold every clone; where another copy was compared, an unresolved V gene accounts for under half, and the others remain unexplained. Recorded for this sample are roughly 180,000 clones; approximately 89% of them occurred a single time. The leading ten clones occupy less than 2% of the sample. The time point label corresponds to: about 28 days (+/-7) after the second vaccine dose. The sequencing used peripheral blood, collected 28 days after the second AZD1222 dose. All receptors come from an adult who received the AZD1222 COVID-19 vaccine.

The chain combines TRBV3-1 (or the pseudogene TRBV3-2) with TRBJ1-1, with D possibly matching TRBD1 (5 bases). The ends were cut back, 4 bases at V and 7 bases at J, with 13 bases in the middle. There are 13 residues in the CDR3. Germline-derived CDR1 and CDR2 are LGHDT and YNNKEL (reference sequence). CDR3 nucleotides: TGTGCCAGCAGCCGGAGAGGGGCGGGTGAAGCTTTCTTT. It is translated as CASSRRGAGEAFF.

The gene calls are TRBV27 and TRBJ2-7, with 12 positions matching TRBD1. CDR1 MNHEY and CDR2 SMNVEV come from the germline V gene (reference sequence). Losses at the gene ends were 1 base for V and 8 bases for J; bases not matched to a gene: 9. CDR3 size: 16 residues. The CDR3 is CASSLFRGQGAHQQYF. In DNA form, the CDR3 reads TGTGCCAGCAGTTTATTCAGGGGACAGGGGGCCCACCAGCAGTACTTC.

The chain uses TRBV11-3 and TRBJ1-1, with a weak D call TRBD1 (5 bases). The length of the CDR3 is 15 residues. Germline V gene sequence: CDR1 SGHNT, CDR2 YENEEA. V lost 0 bases, J lost 5 bases, and 13 bases lay in between. In DNA, the CDR3 is TGTGCCAGCAGCTTAGATCATCGGGGCGGGACTGAAGCTTTCTTT. As protein: CASSLDHRGGTEAFF. Filled out from reference TRBV11-3 and TRBJ1-1, the complete variable domain reads EAGVVQSPRYKIIEKKQPVAFWCNPISGHNTLYWYLQNLGQGPELLIRYENEEAVDDSQLPKDRFSAERLKGVDSTLKIQPAELGDSAVYLCASSLDHRGGTEAFFGQGTRLTVV.

The chain links TRBV7-9 to TRBJ2-3, with D uncertain. This CDR3 spans 15 amino acids. Trimming left V 1 base short and J 6 bases short, with 14 bases between. CDR1 SEHNR and CDR2 FQNEAQ come from the germline V gene (reference sequence). Here the CDR3 reads CASSLDPGVRDTQYF. CDR3 DNA sequence: TGTGCCAGCAGCTTAGACCCGGGTGTGAGGGATACGCAGTATTTT.

The rearrangement joins TRBV19 to TRBJ2-5; D remains unclear. The V gene's germline CDR1 is LNHDA and CDR2 SQIVND (reference sequence). The V gene lost 3 bases and the J gene lost 1 base, with 9 bases spanning the gap. The CDR3 is 14 amino acids. The CDR3 DNA sequence: TGTGCCAGTAGTATCGGCAGGTCCCAAGAGACCCAGTACTTC. This sequence encodes CASSIGRSQETQYF.

The gene calls are TRBV29-1 and TRBJ2-5; no definite D call. CDR1 is SQVTM and CDR2 is ANQGSEA in the germline V gene. The CDR3 consists of 12 residues. The CDR3 bases are TGCATCGAGAGGTGGGGTGGAGAGACCCAGTACTTC. It specifies CIERWGGETQYF.

V usage is TRBV19 and J usage is TRBJ1-6, with no clear D. This CDR3 has 16 residues. Trimming left V 5 bases short and J 0 bases short, with 11 bases between. From germline, CDR1 is LNHDA and CDR2 SQIVND (reference sequence). The CDR3 loop is CASSSDGFSYNSPLHF. The CDR3, as DNA: TGTGCCAGTAGTTCGGACGGATTCTCCTATAATTCACCCCTCCACTTT.

The chain recombines TRBV11-3 with TRBJ2-1, with TRBD2 matching 8 bases. The trim removed 0 bases at V and 3 bases at J, leaving 10 bases unmatched. There are 18 residues in the CDR3. Germline CDR1 and CDR2: SGHNT and YENEEA. The CDR3 spells CASSLEGFRREGYNEQFF. CDR3 DNA: TGTGCCAGCAGCTTAGAGGGGTTTCGACGGGAGGGCTACAATGAGCAGTTCTTC.

The chain links TRBV4-3 to TRBJ2-5, with TRBD2 matching over 8 bases. V lost 4 bases, J lost 4 bases, and 8 bases stayed unmatched. Germline V gene sequence: CDR1 LGHNA, CDR2 YSLEER. The CDR3 consists of 15 residues. The CDR3 DNA sequence: TGCGCCAGCAGCCGCCTAGCGGGTGTGGGAGAGACCCAGTACTTC. This sequence encodes CASSRLAGVGETQYF.

This rearrangement joins TRBV5-1 to TRBJ1-1, with a possible D match to TRBD1 (5 bases). CDR3 size: 13 residues. V was trimmed by 3 bases and J by 2 bases, leaving 8 bases between them. Germline V gives CDR1 SGHRS, CDR2 YFSETQ. DNA of the CDR3: TGCGCCAGCAGCTATGACAGTAACACTGAAGCTTTCTTT. It yields the protein CASSYDSNTEAFF.

The rearrangement joins TRBV19 to TRBJ2-7; 8 bases match TRBD1. This CDR3 has 14 amino acids. The germline V gene has CDR1 LNHDA and CDR2 SQIVND (reference sequence). After removal of 6 bases from V and 2 bases from J, the junction contained 6 bases not matched to a gene. CDR3 region: CASSPGTGTYEQYF. The CDR3 DNA is TGTGCCAGTAGCCCCGGGACAGGCACCTACGAGCAGTACTTC.

The gene calls are TRBV5-1 and TRBJ1-4, with a possible D match to TRBD1 (5 bases). V lost 0 bases and J lost 3, with 9 bases in between. Germline assignment: CDR1 SGHRS and CDR2 YFSETQ. The CDR3 totals 15 residues. CDR3 region: CASSLGGVPNEKLFF. CDR3 nucleotide sequence: TGCGCCAGCAGCTTGGGAGGGGTCCCTAATGAAAAACTGTTTTTT.

V and J are TRBV20-1 and TRBJ1-2; D gene ambiguous. The V end lost 3 bases, the J end lost 8 bases, and 10 bases lay between the germline ends. The CDR3 spans 11 residues. Germline V lookup: CDR1 DFQATT, CDR2 SNEGSKA (reference sequence). For the CDR3, the DNA is TGCAGTGCTAGCCGCCTGGGAGGCTACACCTTC. Translating gives CSASRLGGYTF.

The chain is built from TRBV2 and TRBJ1-2; D may be TRBD1 (5 bases). In germline, CDR1 is SNHLY, CDR2 FYNNEI. Deletions cut 4 bases from V and 0 bases from J, with 9 bases between. This CDR3 has 14 amino acids. CDR3 coding DNA: TGTGCCAGCAGTGCACAGGCAGCTAACTATGGCTACACCTTC. Its translation is CASSAQAANYGYTF.